A selection of T cell receptor beta chains follows, all from one sample in a study of OX40 agonist ivuxolimab in advanced cancers. The method was immunoSEQ multiplex PCR; TCRdb's version includes in-frame clones alone and lacks a portion of them. The table includes about 77,000 clones, 81% detected once. The sequenced sample was CD4+ or CD8+ T cells sorted from blood, obtained in a trial of the OX40 agonist ivuxolimab. The source of these receptors is an adult with an advanced solid tumor such as melanoma, head and neck, liver or kidney cancer. Both conserved end residues are part of each CDR3. A D gene is named only where the DNA matches it firmly. Clone size is stated in some rows and not others, as once, few, many or a class when expanded.

d_gene	abundance	v_gene	j_gene	CDR3nt	CDR3aa
-	few	TRBV4-3	TRBJ1-1	TGCGCCAGCAGTTCCAACACGGGAATTTTTGACACTGAAGCTTTCTTT	CASSSNTGIFDTEAFF
-	-	TRBV29-1	TRBJ2-5	TGCAGCGTTGAAGTGGGAAAAGAGACCCAGTACTTC	CSVEVGKETQYF
-	-	TRBV7-8	TRBJ1-2	TGTGCCAGCAGTGACCCCCGTGCCGGGGGCGTTGGATATTATGGCTACACCTTC	CASSDPRAGGVGYYGYTF
TRBD1	few	TRBV19	TRBJ1-6	TGTGCCAGTAGTTCGACAGGGGGCGGATCACCCCTCCACTTT	CASSSTGGGSPLHF
TRBD2	few	TRBV4-3	TRBJ2-5	TGCGCCAGCAGCCAAGATTTGGCTAGCGGGCAAGAGACCCAGTACTTC	CASSQDLASGQETQYF
-	-	TRBV7-9	TRBJ2-1	TGTGCCAGCAGCTTAGGAGGGGGGCAGTTCTTC	CASSLGGGQFF
-	-	TRBV27	TRBJ2-7	TGTGCCAGCAGTTTAGACGGAGCCAACTACGAGCAGTACTTC	CASSLDGANYEQYF
-	-	TRBV2	TRBJ1-2	TGTGCCAGCAGCCGACAGGCCCATTTGTATGGCTACACCTTC	CASSRQAHLYGYTF
TRBD2	-	TRBV4-1	TRBJ2-1	TGCGCCAGCAGCCAACTGGTAACGGGAGGGCCTAGCAATGAGCAGTTCTTC	CASSQLVTGGPSNEQFF
-	once	TRBV6-7	TRBJ2-3	TGTGCCAGCAGTGCACCCTTAGGAAAGCCCGAGGAACCTCCAGATACGCAGTATTTT	CASSAPLGKPEEPPDTQYF
-	-	TRBV9	TRBJ2-5	TGTGCCAGCAGCGTAGGAATCCTTCAAGAGACCCAGTACTTC	CASSVGILQETQYF
-	-	TRBV19	TRBJ1-6	TGTGCCAGTAGTATCCCCCAGGGACTCGATTCGGATTCACCCCTCCACTTT	CASSIPQGLDSDSPLHF
TRBD1	-	TRBV25-1	TRBJ2-2	TGTGCCAGCAGTGACCGAGGACAGGGAAGCGGGGAGCTGTTTTTT	CASSDRGQGSGELFF
-	-	TRBV4-2	TRBJ1-4	TGTGCCAGCAGCCAAGATTATCAGTCAGGATATGAAAAACTGTTTTTT	CASSQDYQSGYEKLFF
-	-	TRBV2	TRBJ2-7	TGTGCCAGCAGCGGGGACTCCCGGCCTTACGAGCAGTACTTC	CASSGDSRPYEQYF
-	-	TRBV7-7	TRBJ2-3	TGTGCCAGCAGCTCCGGACTGGGTGTGAGCGATACGCAGTATTTT	CASSSGLGVSDTQYF
-	-	TRBV5-4	TRBJ1-2	TGTGCCACAAGTGGTTTAGCGGTAGGTGGCTACACCTTC	CATSGLAVGGYTF
-	once	TRBV5-4	TRBJ1-3	TGTGCCAGCAGTCCGGGCAGGTCCGCTGGAAACACCATATATTTT	CASSPGRSAGNTIYF
TRBD2	-	TRBV4-1	TRBJ2-7	TGCGCCAGCAGCCTTGTTTCGGGAGGGGGATACGAGCAGTACTTC	CASSLVSGGGYEQYF
-	-	TRBV5-1	TRBJ1-1	TGCGCCAGCAGCTTGGGAGGGGGAATGAACACTGAAGCTTTCTTT	CASSLGGGMNTEAFF
-	-	TRBV30	TRBJ2-3	TGTGCCTGGAGTGTTTACGGGGGCACAGATACGCAGTATTTT	CAWSVYGGTDTQYF
-	-	TRBV20-1	TRBJ2-7	TGCAGTGCTCCCGACATGGACGAGCAGTACTTC	CSAPDMDEQYF
TRBD1	-	TRBV9	TRBJ1-3	TGTGCCAGCAGCATGACAGGGGGCTCTGGAAACACCATATATTTT	CASSMTGGSGNTIYF
TRBD1	-	TRBV15	TRBJ2-5	TGTGCCACCAGCAAAAGGGGACAGGGGATGGCAGAGACCCAGTACTTC	CATSKRGQGMAETQYF
-	-	TRBV7-2	TRBJ1-6	TGTGCCAGCAGCTTAGTTCGGGGGGCATATAATTCACCCCTCCACTTT	CASSLVRGAYNSPLHF
TRBD1	-	TRBV6-1	TRBJ2-2	TGTGCCGCACAGGGGACATTTGAAACCGGGGAGCTGTTTTTT	CAAQGTFETGELFF
-	medium-sized	TRBV6-1	TRBJ2-1	TGTGCCAGCAGTGAGTCGGAGGGTGGCAATGAGCAGTTCTTC	CASSESEGGNEQFF
TRBD2	-	TRBV5-8	TRBJ2-5	TGTGCCAGCAGCTCCTTTCTAGCGGGGGGACGAGAGACCCAGTACTTC	CASSSFLAGGRETQYF
-	-	TRBV11-1	TRBJ1-1	TGTGCCAGCAGCCTATACGAAGGGGCTCTGGCTTTCTTT	CASSLYEGALAFF
-	-	TRBV7-8	TRBJ2-5	TGTGCCAGCAGCATTTATGAGACCCAGTACTTC	CASSIYETQYF
-	-	TRBV7-9	TRBJ1-5	TGTGCCAGCAGCTTACAGGGTAATGGCAATCAGCCCCAGCATTTT	CASSLQGNGNQPQHF
TRBD1	-	TRBV2	TRBJ1-2	TGTGCCAGCAGAACCGGACAGGGCGGAGGATATGGCTACACCTTC	CASRTGQGGGYGYTF
-	few	TRBV6-5	TRBJ1-5	TGTGCCAGCAGTAGCCTTTCCATTAGCAATCAGCCCCAGCATTTT	CASSSLSISNQPQHF
TRBD1	many	TRBV4-2	TRBJ1-4	TGTGCCAGCAGCCCACAGGGGAGGGATGAAAAACTGTTTTTT	CASSPQGRDEKLFF
TRBD1	-	TRBV6-6	TRBJ1-6	TGTGCCAGCAGCCTCGGACAGGGCCGGGGAAATTCACCCCTCCACTTT	CASSLGQGRGNSPLHF
-	-	TRBV6-1	TRBJ2-1	TGTGCCAGCTCGACTTACAATGAGCAGTTCTTC	CASSTYNEQFF
-	-	TRBV18	TRBJ2-7	TGTGCCAGCTCAACGGCGTCGCGGGGCTCCTACGAGCAGTACTTC	CASSTASRGSYEQYF
-	-	TRBV5-4	TRBJ1-1	TGTGCCAGCAGCTTGCGGGACGGGAACACTGAAGCTTTCTTT	CASSLRDGNTEAFF
-	few	TRBV30	TRBJ1-4	TGTGCCTGGGAGGGGAATGGGAATAGCCTGTTTTTT	CAWEGNGNSLFF
TRBD1	-	TRBV7-6	TRBJ1-3	TGTGCCAGCAGCTTAGGATCCGGGACAGGGGCAGTTAGGGCTGGAAACACCATATATTTT	CASSLGSGTGAVRAGNTIYF
-	-	TRBV9	TRBJ1-3	TGTGCCAGCAGCGTAGGGGTTTGGAACACCATATATTTT	CASSVGVWNTIYF
-	-	TRBV2	TRBJ2-5	TGTGCCAGCACCACACAGGGCGTGGAGACCCAGTACTTC	CASTTQGVETQYF
-	-	TRBV6-5	TRBJ1-1	TGTGCCAGCAGTTACGACGGGAACACTGAAGCTTTCTTT	CASSYDGNTEAFF
TRBD1	once	TRBV4-1	TRBJ2-6	TGCGCCAGCAGCCAAGATAAGGGACAGGGGGCTTTTGGGGCCAACGTCCTGACTTTC	CASSQDKGQGAFGANVLTF
TRBD1	-	TRBV5-1	TRBJ1-1	TGCGCCAGCAGCTTGGGACAGGGGCGAGCCACTGAAGCTTTCTTT	CASSLGQGRATEAFF
-	-	TRBV27	TRBJ2-7	TGTGCCAGCAGCCGTCAATACGGGTTATCCTACGAGCAGTACTTC	CASSRQYGLSYEQYF
TRBD2	-	TRBV11-3	TRBJ2-1	TGTGCCAGCAGCACCTTAGCGGGGGGGAACAATGAGCAGTTCTTC	CASSTLAGGNNEQFF